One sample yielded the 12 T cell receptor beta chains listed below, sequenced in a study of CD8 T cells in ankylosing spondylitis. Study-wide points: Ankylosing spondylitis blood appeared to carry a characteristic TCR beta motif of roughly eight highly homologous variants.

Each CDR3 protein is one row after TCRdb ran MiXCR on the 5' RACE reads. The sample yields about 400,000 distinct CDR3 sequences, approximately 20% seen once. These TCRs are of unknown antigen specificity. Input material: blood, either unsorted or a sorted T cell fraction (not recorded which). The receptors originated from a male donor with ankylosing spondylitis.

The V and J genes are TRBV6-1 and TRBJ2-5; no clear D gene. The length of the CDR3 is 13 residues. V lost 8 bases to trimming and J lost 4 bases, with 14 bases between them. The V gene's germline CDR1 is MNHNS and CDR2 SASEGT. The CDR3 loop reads CASGVEHGETQYF. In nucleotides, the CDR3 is TGTGCCAGCGGCGTAGAGCACGGAGAGACCCAGTACTTC.

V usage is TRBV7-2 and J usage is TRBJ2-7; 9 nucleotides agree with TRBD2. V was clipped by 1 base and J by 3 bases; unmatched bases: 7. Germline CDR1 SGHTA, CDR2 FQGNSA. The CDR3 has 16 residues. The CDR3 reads CASSLGRTSARYEQYF. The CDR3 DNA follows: TGTGCCAGCAGCTTAGGCCGGACTAGCGCCCGCTACGAGCAGTACTTC.

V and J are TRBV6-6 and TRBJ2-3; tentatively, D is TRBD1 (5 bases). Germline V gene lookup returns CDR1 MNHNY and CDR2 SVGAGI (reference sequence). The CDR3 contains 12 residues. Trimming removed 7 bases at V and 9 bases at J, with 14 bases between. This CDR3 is CASNRGRTTQYF. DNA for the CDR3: TGTGCCAGCAATAGGGGTAGGACGACGCAGTATTTT.

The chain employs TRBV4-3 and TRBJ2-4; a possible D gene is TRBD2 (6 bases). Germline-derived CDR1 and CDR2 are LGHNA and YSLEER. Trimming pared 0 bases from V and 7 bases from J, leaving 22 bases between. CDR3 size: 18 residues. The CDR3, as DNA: TGCGCCAGCAGCCAAGATTGGCTCAGGGACGGGAGTGGGAACATTCAGTACTTC. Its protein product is CASSQDWLRDGSGNIQYF.

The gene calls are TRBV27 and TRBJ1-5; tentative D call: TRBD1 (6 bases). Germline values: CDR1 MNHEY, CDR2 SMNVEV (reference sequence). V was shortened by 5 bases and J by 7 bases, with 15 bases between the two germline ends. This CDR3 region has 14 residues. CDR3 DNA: TGTGCCAGCAGTGAACAGGGCCCGGGGCAGCCCCAGCATTTT. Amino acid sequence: CASSEQGPGQPQHF.

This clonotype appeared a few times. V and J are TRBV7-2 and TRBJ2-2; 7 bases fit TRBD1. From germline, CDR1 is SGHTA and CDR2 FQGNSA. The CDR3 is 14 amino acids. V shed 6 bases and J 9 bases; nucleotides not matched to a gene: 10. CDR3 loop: CASRETGRFRELFF. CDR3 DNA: TGTGCCAGCAGAGAGACAGGGAGATTCCGGGAGCTGTTTTTT.

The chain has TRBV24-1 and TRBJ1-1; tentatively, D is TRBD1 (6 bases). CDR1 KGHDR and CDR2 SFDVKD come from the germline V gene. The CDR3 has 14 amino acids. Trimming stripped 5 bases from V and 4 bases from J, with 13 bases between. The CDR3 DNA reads TGTGCCACCAGTGCCGGGGGCCCGGTCACTGAAGCTTTCTTT. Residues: CATSAGGPVTEAFF.

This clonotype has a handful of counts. CDR3 region: CASSLGGQRNTGELFF. CDR3 sequence (DNA): TGTGCCAGCAGCTTAGGGGGACAGAGGAACACCGGGGAGCTGTTTTTT. The gene calls are TRBV11-3 and TRBJ2-2, with 7 bases fitting TRBD1. There are 16 residues in the CDR3. The V segment lost 1 base and the J segment 1 base; nucleotides outside the gene matches: 3. Germline V lookup: CDR1 SGHNT, CDR2 YENEEA.

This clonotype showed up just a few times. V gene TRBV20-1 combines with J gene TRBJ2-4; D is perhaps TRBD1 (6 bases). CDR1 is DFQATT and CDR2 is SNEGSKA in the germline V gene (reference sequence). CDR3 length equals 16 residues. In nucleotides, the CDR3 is TGCAGCGCTGAGCCCCGTACAGGGAGAGCCAAAAACATTCAGTACTTC. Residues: CSAEPRTGRAKNIQYF.

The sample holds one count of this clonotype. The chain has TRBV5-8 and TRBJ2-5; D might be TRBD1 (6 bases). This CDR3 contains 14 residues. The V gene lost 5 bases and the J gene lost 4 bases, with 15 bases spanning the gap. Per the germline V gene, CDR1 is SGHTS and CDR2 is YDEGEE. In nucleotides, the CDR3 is TGTGCCAGCAGTTTTGGGGGCGTCGGAGAGACCCAGTACTTC. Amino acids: CASSFGGVGETQYF.

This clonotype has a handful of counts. The CDR3 nucleotides are TGTGCCAGCAGCCCAGGGGGTCTGTATGGCTACACCTTC. Protein: CASSPGGLYGYTF. The V call is TRBV7-2, the J call TRBJ1-2, with 7 bases identical to TRBD1. This CDR3 comprises 13 residues. Looked up from germline, CDR1 is SGHTA and CDR2 is FQGNSA. Germline trimming cut 5 bases from V and 5 bases from J; bases unmatched to any gene: 5.

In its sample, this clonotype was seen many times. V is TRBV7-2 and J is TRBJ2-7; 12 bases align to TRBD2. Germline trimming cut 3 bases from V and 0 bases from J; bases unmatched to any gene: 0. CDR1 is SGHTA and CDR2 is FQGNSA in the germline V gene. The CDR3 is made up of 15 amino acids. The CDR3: CASSLTSGSSYEQYF. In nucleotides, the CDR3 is TGTGCCAGCAGCTTGACTAGCGGGAGCTCCTACGAGCAGTACTTC.